This TCR beta chain was identified in a study of radiation and T cells in renal cell carcinoma (dated by TCRdb to the early 2020s). Background on the whole study: In total, fewer than 55 samples, comprising 26 tumors and approximately 27 peripheral blood samples, were subjected to TCR beta sequencing. The last blood draw occurred 4 weeks after radiation, at the same time as nephrectomy. Across all 50 or so samples, under 4,500,000 unique CDR3 nucleotide sequences, encoding about 2,700,000 unique CDR3 amino acid sequences, were identified.

Concerning this clone: Its antigen is currently not known. Base qualities are missing; no much larger clone stands one base away.

Inclusive of the bounding cysteine and phenylalanine, the CDR3 is 17 residues long. Of the read, only the CDR3 DNA is kept; its 51 bases are in frame from base 1. After removal of 3 bases from V and 2 bases from J, the junction retains 12 bases not matched to a gene. For CDR1 and CDR2, the germline V gene lists SGDLS and YYNGEE. The sample's time point label, decoded: blood 4 weeks post-SBRT, at nephrectomy. Sample treatment or condition, as interpreted from the label and publication: 15 Gy SBRT to primary tumor, nephrectomy 4 weeks later. The samples were obtained from a clinical trial, where primary renal cell carcinomas were treated with 15 Gy stereotactic body radiation therapy and then removed by nephrectomy 4 weeks afterward. Serial peripheral blood from radiation-treated patients was sampled at baseline, 2 weeks and 4 weeks after SBRT to track tumor-enriched clonotypes. Every patient's renal cell carcinoma showed clear cell pathology. The QIAamp DNA Blood Mini Kit (Qiagen) was used to prepare genomic DNA for TCR sequencing. Samples were included in the analyses only if all quality control checks were passed.

TCR beta libraries were generated from genomic DNA with the immunoSEQ kit, following the manufacturer's recommendations. Library preparation used a first multiplex PCR with proprietary primers, then a second PCR adding unique barcodes, with bead cleanups after each round. A positive control reaction and a negative control reaction, both provided in the kit, were run with every batch of samples. The final libraries were assessed on an Agilent 4200 TapeStation D1000 ScreenTape, pooled by volume, and quantified by qPCR. Sequencing was performed on an Illumina NextSeq500 using a MidOutput 150-cycle cartridge, with 156 Read1 cycles, 15 Index1 cycles, and the kit custom primers. The pooled library was loaded at approximately 1 pM, with a 20% PhiX control spiked in. The original methods were these. The vendor-processed data were analyzed in R, and a clonotype was defined as all T cells that share the same CDR3 nucleotide sequence. In the clone abundance analyses, frequencies in each sample were normalized to that sample's 10,000 most abundant clones. Public T cell clones, averaging fewer than five per sample, were removed before analysis. Tumor-enriched and baseline blood-enriched clonotypes were defined by at least a 32-fold difference in abundance between compartments. A beta-binomial differential abundance model was used to identify clonotypes that expanded or contracted between blood time points. The Baroni-Urbani and Buser coefficient was used to measure tumor-blood repertoire similarity, and groups were compared with two-tailed Wilcoxon tests in R. Here the immuneACCESS table is served through TCRdb, limited to in-frame sequences with V and J called. Missing clones are a known gap in these copies; in checked studies unresolved V genes cover under half, and the rest lacks a known reason. The V and J calls and the clone size are those of that table, but D and trimming were determined from the DNA. The sample data list 140,000 to 150,000 clones, and 80% to 90% of these were observed just once. The ten largest clones take up over 15% of the sample.

The full study reports these points: Because the trial had a single-armed design, the trial could not examine how radiation dose or scheduling affected the TCR repertoire. Dynamics of the blood repertoire were not tracked past 4 weeks after treatment. Because pretreatment tumor biopsies were not available, the study could not determine whether clonotypes were already present within the tumor at baseline. In blood, the top tumor clonotypes increased between baseline and 2 weeks post-radiation and then shrank by 4 weeks, which suggests that tumor-resident clones expanded only transiently.

The input for sequencing was blood, taken from a patient whose treatment included radiotherapy and nephrectomy. The TCR sequence derives from a woman aged 45-65 years with renal cell carcinoma. Rearrangement joined TRBV9 to TRBJ2-7; 9 of the junction bases match TRBD2. The CDR3 region reads CASSEDPRREGPYEQYF. The DNA sequence is TGTGCCAGCAGCGAGGACCCTCGGCGGGAGGGCCCCTACGAGCAGTACTTC.